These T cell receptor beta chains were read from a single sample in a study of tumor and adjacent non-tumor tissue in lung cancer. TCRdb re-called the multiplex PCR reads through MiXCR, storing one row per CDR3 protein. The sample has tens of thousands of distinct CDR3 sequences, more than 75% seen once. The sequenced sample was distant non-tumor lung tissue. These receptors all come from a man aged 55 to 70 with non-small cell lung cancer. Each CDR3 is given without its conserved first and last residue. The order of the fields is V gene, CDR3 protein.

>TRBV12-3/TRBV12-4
ASSIPQWDHNEQF
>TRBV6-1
TSDSWSSTDTQY
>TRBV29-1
SVEAGGTEQC
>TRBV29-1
SVIDWATDTQY
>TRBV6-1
ASTTDFNSGNTIY
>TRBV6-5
ANGYEGNSYEQY
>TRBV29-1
SVNSGNTGELF
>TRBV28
ASSAPRVPYEQY
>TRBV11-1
TSSLAGGTDTQY
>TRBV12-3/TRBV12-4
VSSFRPYDGYT
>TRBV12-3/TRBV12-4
ASSLAAFLETQH
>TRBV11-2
ASSLNRERRQGPNEQH
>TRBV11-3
ASNFSGTRGSASQNIQY
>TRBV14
ASRQIRAATGELF